This T cell receptor beta chain was captured in a study of cytomegalovirus exposure and HLA in healthy donors. This CDR3 comprises 15 residues. With 5 bases clipped from V and 7 bases from J, the junction kept 11 bases outside the gene matches. CDR1 and CDR2 from the germline V gene are SGHNT and YENEEA. PCR was performed using 60 Vbeta and 13 Jbeta primers. This table comes from immunoSEQ multiplex PCR, and its TCRdb copy is limited to in-frame clones, with some not included. The sample includes roughly 130,000 clones, around 66% of them seen just once. The rearrangement links TRBV11-3 to TRBJ2-1; 7 bases are a match to TRBD2. Sequenced: PBMCs. This TCR was recovered from a man between 18 and 29 years old in good health and CMV-seronegative. The CDR3 region has the DNA TGTGCCAGCAGCCCCGACCCTGGGCGGGGGAATGAGCAGTTCTTC. Translating gives CASSPDPGRGNEQFF. Drawing the rest from reference TRBV11-3 and TRBJ2-1, the complete variable domain is EAGVVQSPRYKIIEKKQPVAFWCNPISGHNTLYWYLQNLGQGPELLIRYENEEAVDDSQLPKDRFSAERLKGVDSTLKIQPAELGDSAVYLCASSPDPGRGNEQFFGPGTRLTVL.